Below, 7 T cell receptor beta chains from the same sample are listed, as sequenced in a study of OX40 agonist ivuxolimab in advanced cancers. Measured with immunoSEQ multiplex PCR; TCRdb has only the in-frame clones, and not every one. The sample yields about 58,000 clones, 80% to 90% seen once. The sequenced sample was CD4+ or CD8+ T cells sorted from blood, obtained in a trial of the OX40 agonist ivuxolimab. All receptors derive from an adult with an advanced solid tumor such as melanoma, head and neck, liver or kidney cancer.

This clone was observed a handful of times. In DNA form, the CDR3 reads TGTGCCAGCAGCTTAGTTTCAGTCTACGGCACCGGGGAGCTGTTTTTT. This translates into CASSLVSVYGTGELFF. V gene TRBV7-6 combines with J gene TRBJ2-2; D is undetermined. Trimming took 1 base from V and 4 from J, leaving 13 bases between them. Germline-derived CDR1 and CDR2 are SGHVS and FNYEAQ. This CDR3 contains 16 residues. Using reference TRBV7-6 and TRBJ2-2 for the parts outside the CDR3, the full variable domain is GAGVSQSPRYKVTKRGQDVALRCDPISGHVSLYWYRQALGQGPEFLTYFNYEAQQDKSGLPNDRFSAERPEGSISTLTIQRTEQRDSAMYRCASSLVSVYGTGELFFGEGSRLTVL.

The CDR3 loop reads CASSFYRGLRSYNEQFF. DNA of the CDR3: TGTGCCAGCAGCTTTTACAGGGGCCTCCGTTCCTACAATGAGCAGTTCTTC. The chain carries TRBV11-2 and TRBJ2-1; TRBD1 matches at 7 bases. CDR1 and CDR2 from the germline V gene are SGHAT and FQNNGV. V shed 3 bases, J shed 1 base, and the junction held 9 bases outside the gene matches. This CDR3 comprises 17 residues.

The chain employs TRBV15 and TRBJ2-5; TRBD1 is a possible D gene (5 bases). With 5 bases removed from V and 4 bases from J, the gap between germline ends came to 11 bases. This CDR3 is 13 amino acids long. Germline values: CDR1 LNHNV, CDR2 YYDKDF (reference sequence). CDR3 region: CATSGLRGETQYF. The CDR3 DNA sequence: TGTGCCACCAGCGGGCTAAGGGGAGAGACCCAGTACTTC.

The chain combines TRBV27 with TRBJ2-7; TRBD1 matches at 9 bases. Germline assignment: CDR1 MNHEY and CDR2 SMNVEV (reference sequence). This CDR3 is built from 14 residues. The junction had 4 bases not matched to a gene; V was cut back by 6 bases and J by 1 base. In DNA, the CDR3 is TGTGCCAGCAGACGGGACAGGGCTTCCTACGAGCAGTACTTC. It translates to CASRRDRASYEQYF.

In its sample, this clone was seen a few times. CDR3 nucleotide sequence: TGTGCCAGCAGTGAGAGAACGGGGGGGATGGGGACGCAGTATTTT. It codes for CASSERTGGMGTQYF. V usage is TRBV6-4 and J usage is TRBJ2-3, with 8 bases that match TRBD2. Germline values: CDR1 MRHNA, CDR2 SNTAGT. The V segment lost 3 bases and the J segment 9 bases; nucleotides outside the gene matches: 11. The CDR3 has 15 amino acids.

The chain employs TRBV6-6 and TRBJ2-7; no definite D call. The CDR3 extends over 15 amino acids. Germline CDR1 MNHNY, CDR2 SVGAGI (reference sequence). V was shortened by 4 bases and J by 3 bases, with 16 bases between the two germline ends. In DNA form, the CDR3 reads TGTGCCAGCAGTTCCCGCCTCACGGCAGGCTACGAGCAGTACTTC. Its translation: CASSSRLTAGYEQYF.

V is TRBV5-1 and J is TRBJ1-2, with D possibly TRBD1 on 6 matching bases. Germline V gives CDR1 SGHRS, CDR2 YFSETQ. CDR3 length equals 14 residues. The V end lost 4 bases, the J end lost 4 bases, and 14 bases lay between the germline ends. The CDR3: CASSPGGGGYGYTF. The CDR3 nucleotides are TGCGCCAGCAGCCCCGGAGGGGGGGGCTATGGCTACACCTTC.